Listed below are T cell receptor beta chains from one sample, sequenced in a study of shared clonotypes between healthy human individuals. Clones were sequenced by immunoSEQ multiplex PCR, and TCRdb holds only the in-frame ones, with some missing. The repertoire consists of under 750,000 clones, with roughly two thirds occurring once and the leading ten covering more than 1.5%. Material for sequencing was memory CD4+ T cells sorted from blood. The receptor source for this set is a woman aged 30 to 39 in good health. Both conserved end residues are part of each CDR3. A D gene is named only where the DNA matches it firmly. Only some rows state a clone size, as once, few, many or a class for expanded clones.

v_call	clone_size	j_call	d_call	cdr3_aa	cdr3_nt
TRBV5-1	few	TRBJ1-3	.	CASSPNPTVPGNTIYF	TGCGCCAGCAGCCCGAACCCGACAGTTCCTGGAAACACCATATATTTT
TRBV19	.	TRBJ2-5	.	CASSSATPETQYF	TGTGCCAGTAGTTCGGCTACGCCAGAGACCCAGTACTTC
TRBV6-5	few	TRBJ2-7	.	CASSYSKQQPYEQYF	TGTGCCAGCAGTTACTCGAAACAGCAGCCCTACGAGCAGTACTTC
TRBV6-5	.	TRBJ1-4	.	CASSWQDEKLFF	TGTGCCAGCAGTTGGCAGGATGAAAAACTGTTTTTT
TRBV28	.	TRBJ1-2	.	CASTRTGGGYGYTF	TGTGCCAGCACCCGAACGGGAGGGGGCTATGGCTACACCTTC
TRBV7-8	.	TRBJ2-2	.	CASSSTENTGELFF	TGTGCCAGCAGCTCAACAGAGAACACCGGGGAGCTGTTTTTT
TRBV19	few	TRBJ2-1	.	CASSTGRALGNEQFF	TGTGCCAGTAGTACTGGGCGGGCCCTAGGCAATGAGCAGTTCTTC
TRBV10-1	.	TRBJ1-2	.	CASSEAGTPEGYGYTF	TGCGCCAGCAGTGAAGCCGGGACACCCGAGGGCTATGGCTACACCTTC
TRBV11-3	.	TRBJ2-2	.	CASSLGLTSMVGELFF	TGTGCCAGCAGCTTAGGACTCACTAGTATGGTCGGGGAGCTGTTTTTT
TRBV5-1	.	TRBJ1-3	.	CASSSRIGNTIYF	TGCGCCAGCAGCTCGAGGATCGGAAACACCATATATTTT
TRBV9	.	TRBJ1-2	TRBD1	CASSARPTGASYGYTF	TGTGCCAGCAGCGCCCGACCGACAGGGGCGTCTTATGGCTACACCTTC
TRBV6-1	.	TRBJ1-2	.	CASSELDYGYTF	TGTGCCAGCAGTGAATTAGATTATGGCTACACCTTC
TRBV28	.	TRBJ2-7	.	CASSLSTTGGGEQYF	TGTGCCAGCAGTTTATCGACGACAGGCGGAGGCGAGCAGTACTTC
TRBV30	.	TRBJ1-2	.	CAWRTGQRYGYTF	TGTGCCTGGAGGACCGGACAGCGCTATGGCTACACCTTC
TRBV5-1	.	TRBJ2-2	.	CASSRLGTETGELFF	TGCGCCAGCAGCAGACTAGGGACCGAGACCGGGGAGCTGTTTTTT
TRBV28	.	TRBJ2-7	.	CASGQAAYEQYF	TGTGCCAGCGGGCAGGCCGCCTACGAGCAGTACTTC
TRBV5-1	.	TRBJ2-2	TRBD2	CASSYSGMGTGELFF	TGCGCCAGCAGCTATAGCGGGATGGGTACCGGGGAGCTGTTTTTT
TRBV9	.	TRBJ2-1	.	CASSVAGSFLTYNEQFF	TGTGCCAGCAGCGTAGCTGGGTCTTTCCTTACCTACAATGAGCAGTTCTTC
TRBV6-6	.	TRBJ2-2	.	CASTRLAIPNTGELFF	TGTGCCAGCACCCGGCTAGCGATACCCAACACCGGGGAGCTGTTTTTT
TRBV6-6	.	TRBJ2-7	.	CASSYPSSGEQYF	TGTGCCAGCAGTTACCCGAGTAGCGGCGAGCAGTACTTC
TRBV6-1	.	TRBJ2-3	TRBD2	CASSEWGSGTGDTQYF	TGTGCCAGCAGTGAATGGGGTAGCGGGACGGGAGATACGCAGTATTTT
TRBV13	.	TRBJ2-5	.	CASSRRDSGETQYF	TGTGCCAGCAGCAGACGGGATTCCGGAGAGACCCAGTACTTC
TRBV2	many	TRBJ2-7	.	CASSERVTAYEQYF	TGTGCCAGCAGTGAAAGAGTCACAGCCTACGAGCAGTACTTC
TRBV28	.	TRBJ1-1	TRBD1	CASSLPYRGPEAFF	TGTGCCAGCAGTTTACCCTACAGGGGGCCGGAAGCTTTCTTT
TRBV18	.	TRBJ1-5	.	CASSREGTRGSNQPQHF	TGTGCCAGCTCACGGGAGGGGACTCGGGGTAGCAATCAGCCCCAGCATTTT
TRBV4-1	.	TRBJ2-3	.	CATRPLSGRTDTQYF	TGCGCCACCCGACCCCTAAGCGGCCGCACAGATACGCAGTATTTT
TRBV18	.	TRBJ1-5	TRBD1	CASSADRDQPQHF	TGTGCCAGCTCGGCCGACAGGGATCAGCCCCAGCATTTT
TRBV20-1	.	TRBJ1-2	TRBD1	CSAGTVGYTF	TGCAGTGCTGGGACAGTCGGCTACACCTTC
TRBV10-2	.	TRBJ1-1	.	CASKRGPLGNTEAFF	TGCGCCAGCAAGAGGGGACCCCTAGGGAACACTGAAGCTTTCTTT